The count of the clone carrying this T cell receptor (beta chain) is one. Its cognate antigen is unknown. The table came from immunoSEQ multiplex PCR; TCRdb's copy has only in-frame clones and leaves some out. The profile shows 100,000 to 150,000 clones, around 94% of them singletons. The data were taken from a study of cytomegalovirus exposure and HLA in healthy donors. Whole-study results and caveats: In vitro work confirmed that three CMV-associated chains recognize CMV antigens. Rare TCR sequences predominated, though certain public TCRs were found in many donors.

V trimming: 5 bases; J trimming: 9 bases; junction bases outside the gene matches: 4. Germline V gene data show CDR1 as SGHNT and CDR2 as YENEEA. The CDR3 runs 13 residues. The clonotype originates from a woman aged 18 to 35 in good health and CMV-seronegative. Sequencing was performed on PBMCs. This chain joins TRBV11-3 and TRBJ2-1; 10 bases are shared with TRBD1. This chain's CDR3 is CASSPRTGGEQFF. DNA for the CDR3: TGTGCCAGCAGCCCCCGGACAGGGGGTGAGCAGTTCTTC.